This T cell receptor beta chain was observed in a study of cytomegalovirus exposure and HLA in healthy donors. The study's findings and limits: Listed as cytomegalovirus-associated were approximately 160 TCR beta chains. In vitro work confirmed that a few CMV-associated chains recognize CMV antigens.

Profiled with immunoSEQ multiplex PCR; TCRdb holds only in-frame clones, not every one. The sample shows roughly 180,000 clones, approximately 86% of them seen only once. In this sample, this clone turned up once. Its specificity is unknown. This CDR3 contains 15 residues. V was pared by 6 bases and J by 0 bases, with 15 bases between. Germline V gene sequence: CDR1 SQVTM, CDR2 ANQGSEA. The study drew the donors from its roughly 130-subject validation cohort, separate from the roughly 670-subject first cohort. This chain connects TRBV29-1 to TRBJ2-1; no firm D call. The sequence came from a man in his thirties or forties in good health and CMV-seropositive. Sequencing was done on a sample of PBMCs. The CDR3 here is CSVAPPWASYNEQFF. The CDR3 DNA sequence: TGCAGCGTGGCCCCACCGTGGGCCTCCTACAATGAGCAGTTCTTC.